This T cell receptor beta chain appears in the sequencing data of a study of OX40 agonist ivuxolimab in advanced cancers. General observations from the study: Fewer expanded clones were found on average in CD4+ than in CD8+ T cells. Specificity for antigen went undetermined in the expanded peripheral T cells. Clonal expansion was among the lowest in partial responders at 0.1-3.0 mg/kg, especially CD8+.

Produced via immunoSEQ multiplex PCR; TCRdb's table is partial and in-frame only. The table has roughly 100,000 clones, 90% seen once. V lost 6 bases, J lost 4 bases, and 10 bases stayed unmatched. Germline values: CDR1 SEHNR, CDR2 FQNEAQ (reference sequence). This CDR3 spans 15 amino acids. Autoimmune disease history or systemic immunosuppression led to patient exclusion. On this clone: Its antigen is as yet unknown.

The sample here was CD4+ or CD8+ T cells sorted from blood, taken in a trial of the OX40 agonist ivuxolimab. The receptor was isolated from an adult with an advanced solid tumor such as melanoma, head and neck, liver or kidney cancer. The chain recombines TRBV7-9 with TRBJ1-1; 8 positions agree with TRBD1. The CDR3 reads CASSLNRGVGTEAFF. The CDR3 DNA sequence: TGTGCCAGCAGTCTCAACAGGGGGGTGGGCACTGAAGCTTTCTTT.